This entry lists 31 T cell receptor beta chains sequenced from one sample in a study of beta chain features in type 1 diabetes (dated by TCRdb to 2017 to 2018). Preparation of the library involved the immunoSEQ multiplex PCR assay. The High Capacity cDNA Reverse Transcription Kit was used to reverse transcribe all of the isolated RNA, meaning that expressed TCRB transcripts were what got sequenced. The table was pulled from immuneACCESS by TCRdb, which kept in-frame rearrangements only. Such tables lose some clones; where checked, under half of the loss comes from unresolved V genes, and the rest has no known cause. Here the sample has hundreds of thousands of clones; approximately 14% occur a single time. Over 5% of the sample rests with the top ten. The sample was central memory CD4+ T cells from blood. The receptors stem from a young man in good health.

The chain recombines TRBV6-6 with TRBJ1-1, with 10 positions matching TRBD1. Losses at the gene ends were 4 bases for V and 10 bases for J; bases not matched to a gene: 15. This CDR3 has 16 amino acids. Germline CDR1 MNHNY, CDR2 SVGAGI (reference sequence). CDR3 loop: CASSSTPGQGSLIAFF. CDR3 bases: TGTGCCAGCAGTTCGACGCCGGGACAGGGGTCATTGATAGCTTTCTTT.

This clone was recorded at least ten times. This chain connects TRBV27 to TRBJ2-1; D is perhaps TRBD1 (6 bases). Germline loops: CDR1 MNHEY, CDR2 SMNVEV (reference sequence). V dropped 4 bases and J dropped 4 bases, with 14 bases sitting between them. CDR3 length: 15 amino acids. CDR3 sequence: CASSYEGVKYNEQFF. The CDR3 DNA reads TGTGCCAGCAGTTATGAGGGGGTTAAATACAATGAGCAGTTCTTC.

This sequence joins TRBV18 and TRBJ1-1; D is ambiguous. The CDR3 has 13 residues. Germline CDR1 KGHSH, CDR2 LQKENI. Trimming left V 2 bases short and J 1 base short, with 5 bases between. CDR3 in DNA: TGTGCCAGCTCACCAGCAGAGAACACTGAAGCTTTCTTT. Its translation: CASSPAENTEAFF.

This clone was seen a handful of times. This rearrangement joins TRBV15 to TRBJ2-5; the match to TRBD2 covers 11 bases. The CDR3 covers 18 residues. Unmatched junction bases numbered 8, after V lost 0 bases and J lost 2 bases. Per the germline V gene, CDR1 is LNHNV and CDR2 is YYDKDF (reference sequence). The CDR3 reads CATSRDTLAGAWQETQYF. CDR3 coding DNA: TGTGCCACCAGCAGAGATACACTAGCGGGAGCGTGGCAAGAGACCCAGTACTTC. Looking up the rest from reference TRBV15 and TRBJ2-5 gives the full variable domain: DAMVIQNPRYQVTQFGKPVTLSCSQTLNHNVMYWYQQKSSQAPKLLFHYYDKDFNNEADTPDNFQSRRPNTSFCFLDIRSPGLGDTAMYLCATSRDTLAGAWQETQYFGPGTRLLVL.

V is TRBV27 and J is TRBJ2-5; 7 nucleotides line up with TRBD1. Germline V lookup: CDR1 MNHEY, CDR2 SMNVEV (reference sequence). Unmatched junction bases numbered 7, after V lost 5 bases and J lost 1 base. The CDR3 spans 15 residues. The CDR3 loop reads CASSLTGFGQETQYF. CDR3 nucleotide sequence: TGTGCCAGCAGTCTGACAGGGTTCGGCCAAGAGACCCAGTACTTC.

On this clone: The conserved phenylalanine or tryptophan normally closing the CDR3 is absent here, so this likely arose from a read error. This sequence joins TRBV2 and TRBJ1-1; D might be TRBD1 (6 bases). CDR1 is SNHLY, CDR2 FYNNEI, per germline. CDR3 size: 15 residues. Trimming shortened V by 6 bases and J by 0 bases, and 14 bases separated the two germline ends. The CDR3 DNA follows: TGTGCCAGCAGGCTCCAAGGGGGAATGAACACTGAAGCTTTCCTT. It is translated as CASRLQGGMNTEAFL.

This clone was counted only a few times. The chain couples TRBV6-6 to TRBJ2-5; tentative D call: TRBD1 (6 bases). V was clipped by 0 bases and J by 1 base, with 6 bases between them. From germline, CDR1 is MNHNY and CDR2 SVGAGI (reference sequence). The CDR3 has 14 residues. CDR3 sequence reads: CASSYSTGQETQYF. DNA for the CDR3: TGTGCCAGCAGTTACTCGACAGGCCAAGAGACCCAGTACTTC.

This clone was detected ten times or more. The V gene is TRBV13, the J gene TRBJ1-3, with a tentative D call TRBD1 (6 bases). Per the germline V gene, CDR1 is PRHDT and CDR2 is FYEKMQ (reference sequence). Trimming took 4 bases from V and 0 from J, leaving 13 bases between them. This CDR3 comprises 16 residues. The CDR3 nucleotides are TGTGCCAGCAGCTCCGGAGGGGGGCTCTCTGGAAACACCATATATTTT. Protein product: CASSSGGGLSGNTIYF.

This clone turned up a few times. This chain joins TRBV11-2 and TRBJ2-5, with D tentatively TRBD1 or TRBD2 (5 bases each). There are 13 residues in the CDR3. Germline V lookup: CDR1 SGHAT, CDR2 FQNNGV. The V end lost 6 bases, the J end lost 9 bases, and 17 bases lay between the germline ends. CDR3 amino acids: CASSQEWGNSQYF. The CDR3 DNA is TGTGCCAGCAGTCAGGAATGGGGGAATTCCCAGTACTTC.

This clone was counted between two and nine times. The chain combines TRBV6-6 with TRBJ1-5, with 8 nucleotides matching TRBD1. The CDR3 spans 15 residues. Germline V gene sequence: CDR1 MNHNY, CDR2 SVGAGI (reference sequence). V shed 4 bases and J 7 bases; nucleotides not matched to a gene: 9. CDR3 amino acids: CASSSLTGGRQPQHF. The CDR3 DNA follows: TGTGCCAGCAGTTCCCTAACAGGGGGAAGGCAGCCCCAGCATTTT.

This clone was found many times. The chain couples TRBV2 to TRBJ2-1; TRBD2 agrees at 7 bases. The germline gives CDR1 SNHLY, CDR2 FYNNEI. V was pared by 7 bases and J by 4 bases, with 7 bases of the junction left unmatched. The CDR3 contains 14 residues. CDR3 residues: CASILAGGYNEQFF. CDR3 in DNA: TGTGCCAGCATCTTAGCGGGCGGATACAATGAGCAGTTCTTC.

Many counts were recorded for this clone. This chain links TRBV9 with TRBJ2-1; 11 nucleotides align to TRBD2. The J segment lost 10 bases and the V segment lost 0 bases, leaving 6 bases of the junction unmatched. This CDR3 is built from 15 residues. Germline-derived CDR1 and CDR2 are SGDLS and YYNGEE. CDR3: CASSVALASGGEQFF. The CDR3 DNA sequence: TGTGCCAGCAGCGTAGCTCTGGCTAGCGGGGGGGAGCAGTTCTTC.

The rearrangement joins TRBV11-3 to TRBJ2-2; D may be TRBD2 (6 bases). The CDR3 loop spans 15 amino acids. Germline V lookup: CDR1 SGHNT, CDR2 YENEEA. V lost 6 bases and J lost 2, with 13 bases in between. The CDR3 region is CASSRTGTNTGELFF. DNA for the CDR3: TGTGCCAGCAGTAGAACCGGGACTAACACCGGGGAGCTGTTTTTT.

There are a few counts of this clone. J is TRBJ2-5 and V is TRBV4-1; D unclear. The CDR3 has 13 amino acids. The germline V gene encodes CDR1 MGHRA and CDR2 YSYEKL. Trimming shortened V by 0 bases and J by 5 bases, and 7 bases separated the two germline ends. CDR3 bases: TGCGCCAGCAGCCAAGACGTCTGGGAGACCCAGTACTTC. Protein sequence: CASSQDVWETQYF.

This clone was observed a few times. This sequence joins TRBV30 and TRBJ2-7, with D perhaps matching TRBD1 (5 bases). CDR3 length equals 15 residues. Germline values: CDR1 GTSNPN, CDR2 SVGIG (reference sequence). The ends were cut back, 4 bases at V and 2 bases at J, with 18 bases in the middle. CDR3 DNA sequence: TGTGCCTGGACATTTGGGGCGAATCCCACCTACGAGCAGTACGTC. Protein: CAWTFGANPTYEQYV.

In this sample, this clone turned up a few times. The chain carries TRBV4-3 and TRBJ1-2, with D unresolved. Germline CDR1 is LGHNA and CDR2 is YSLEER. The V end was cut by 2 bases, the J end by 6 bases, with 10 bases between. The CDR3 contains 13 residues. The CDR3 nucleotides read TGCGCCAGCAGCCAACTGAATCGAGATGGCTACACCTTC. This sequence encodes CASSQLNRDGYTF.

This clone occurred a few times. The chain uses TRBV6-6 and TRBJ1-2; D possibly corresponds to TRBD1 (5 bases). The CDR3 has 12 residues. The germline CDR1 and CDR2 sequences are MNHNY and SVGAGI (reference sequence). Trimming took 6 bases from V and 5 from J, leaving 10 bases between them. CDR3 loop: CASSRDSYGYTF. CDR3 nucleotide sequence: TGTGCCAGCAGCCGTGACAGTTATGGCTACACCTTC.

The chain has TRBV6-5 and TRBJ2-2; D might be TRBD1 or TRBD2, each matching 5 bases. Germline CDR1 is MNHEY and CDR2 is SVGAGI. With 10 bases removed from V and 1 base from J, the gap between germline ends came to 10 bases. CDR3 size: 13 residues. CDR3 sequence reads: CATGAGNTGELFF. As DNA, the CDR3 is TGTGCCACCGGGGCGGGGAACACCGGGGAGCTGTTTTTT.

The chain links TRBV20-1 to TRBJ2-7, with a weak D call TRBD2 (6 bases). The V gene lost 2 bases and the J gene lost 5 bases, with 7 bases spanning the gap. The germline CDR1 and CDR2 sequences are DFQATT and SNEGSKA (reference sequence). The CDR3 has 11 amino acids. The CDR3 bases are TGCAGTGCTAGACGGGGGAACGAGCAGTACGTC. Translated, it gives CSARRGNEQYV.

This clone was observed a handful of times. The V gene is TRBV2, the J gene TRBJ2-3, with 10 bases fitting TRBD2. The V and J ends lost 1 base and 6 bases, in that order; junction bases with no gene match: 4. The germline CDR1 and CDR2 sequences are SNHLY and FYNNEI. This CDR3 comprises 15 residues. CDR3 sequence (DNA): TGTGCCAGCAGTGAAGGGGGGACTAGCGCGGATACGCAGTATTTT. This encodes CASSEGGTSADTQYF.

This clone was observed a few times. The chain has TRBV4-1 and TRBJ2-2; 10 bases match TRBD2. The germline gives CDR1 MGHRA, CDR2 YSYEKL. CDR3 size: 17 residues. With V trimmed by 1 base and J by 6 bases, 8 bases remained unmatched. The CDR3 reads CASSQAPAGGPSGELFF. In DNA, the CDR3 is TGCGCCAGCAGCCAAGCCCCAGCGGGGGGGCCGTCCGGGGAGCTGTTTTTT.

This clone was seen a handful of times. The CDR3 spells CASSFAFGQSEAFF. The CDR3 DNA is TGTGCCAGCAGCTTTGCTTTTGGACAATCTGAAGCTTTCTTT. The chain combines TRBV7-2 with TRBJ1-1; a weak D match, TRBD1 (5 bases). Germline CDR1 is SGHTA and CDR2 is FQGNSA. This CDR3 contains 14 residues. The V and J ends lost 3 bases and 6 bases respectively, with 14 bases between them. Full variable domain (rest looked up from reference TRBV7-2 and TRBJ1-1): GAGVSQSPSNKVTEKGKDVELRCDPISGHTALYWYRQSLGQGLEFLIYFQGNSAPDKSGLPSDRFSAERTGGSVSTLTIQRTQQEDSAVYLCASSFAFGQSEAFFGQGTRLTVV.

The chain employs TRBV7-8 and TRBJ2-7; D is tentatively TRBD1 or TRBD2 (5 bases each). Germline CDR1 and CDR2: SGHVS and FQNEAQ. The CDR3 totals 13 residues. Trimming pared 1 base from V and 2 bases from J, leaving 6 bases between. The CDR3 nucleotides are TGTGCCAGCAGCTTAGTGGGGGCCTACGAGCAGTACTTC. Translated: CASSLVGAYEQYF.

V is TRBV27 and J is TRBJ1-1; 7 bases line up with TRBD1. The V segment lost 6 bases and the J segment 0 bases; nucleotides outside the gene matches: 4. The CDR3 is 14 amino acids. The germline CDR1 and CDR2 sequences are MNHEY and SMNVEV (reference sequence). The CDR3 is CASRKQGLNTEAFF. The CDR3 DNA is TGTGCCAGCAGAAAACAGGGGCTGAACACTGAAGCTTTCTTT.

The chain employs TRBV7-8 and TRBJ1-1; D perhaps matches TRBD1 (5 bases). Per the germline V gene, CDR1 is SGHVS and CDR2 is FQNEAQ. The ends were cut back, 8 bases at V and 1 base at J, with 11 bases in the middle. The CDR3 covers 13 residues. The DNA of the CDR3 is TGTGCCAGCTCCGGGGGACCGAACACTGAAGCTTTCTTT. It is translated as CASSGGPNTEAFF. The full variable domain, in which reference TRBV7-8 and TRBJ1-1 provide the parts outside the CDR3, is GAGVSQSPRYKVAKRGQDVALRCDPISGHVSLFWYQQALGQGPEFLTYFQNEAQLDKSGLPSDRFFAERPEGSVSTLKIQRTQQEDSAVYLCASSGGPNTEAFFGQGTRLTVV.

This clone rates as medium-sized. This sequence joins TRBV2 and TRBJ2-3, with a tentative D call TRBD2 (5 bases). The CDR3 is 13 amino acids. The ends were cut back, 6 bases at V and 2 bases at J, with 9 bases in the middle. Germline V gene data show CDR1 as SNHLY and CDR2 as FYNNEI. The CDR3 DNA reads as TGTGCCAGCAGGGAGGACCTCACAGATACGCAGTATTTT. It specifies CASREDLTDTQYF.

As DNA, the CDR3 is TGTGCCATCAGAGATCAGGGGTTAGCGGAAAATGAGCAGTTCTTC. This gives the protein CAIRDQGLAENEQFF. This rearrangement joins TRBV10-3 to TRBJ2-1; possibly TRBD1 or TRBD2 for D (6 bases each). The V gene lost 6 bases and the J gene lost 7 bases, with 19 bases spanning the gap. Germline assignment: CDR1 ENHRY and CDR2 SYGVKD. There are 15 residues in the CDR3.

This clone was detected a few times. The rearrangement uses TRBV29-1 and TRBJ2-5, with D perhaps matching TRBD2 (6 bases). V shed 7 bases and J shed 3 bases, with 18 bases lying between them. The CDR3 covers 14 residues. CDR1 is SQVTM, CDR2 ANQGSEA, per germline. CDR3 in amino acids: CSGTKGLIKETQYF. The DNA of the CDR3 is TGCAGCGGCACCAAGGGACTGATAAAAGAGACCCAGTACTTC.

The chain uses TRBV19 and TRBJ2-2, with 12 bases that match TRBD2. This CDR3 spans 16 amino acids. V lost 2 bases and J lost 5; bases outside the gene matches: 3. Germline-derived CDR1 and CDR2 are LNHDA and SQIVND (reference sequence). In DNA, the CDR3 is TGTGCCAGTAGTATACTAGCGGGAGGGCGTACCGGGGAGCTGTTTTTT. Amino acids: CASSILAGGRTGELFF. Full variable domain (remainder filled in from reference TRBV19 and TRBJ2-2): DGGITQSPKYLFRKEGQNVTLSCEQNLNHDAMYWYRQDPGQGLRLIYYSQIVNDFQKGDIAEGYSVSREKKESFPLTVTSAQKNPTAFYLCASSILAGGRTGELFFGEGSRLTVL.

This clone was seen repeatedly, ten times or more. V usage is TRBV29-1 and J usage is TRBJ2-1; the D gene is possibly TRBD2 (6 bases). Germline CDR1 reads SQVTM; CDR2 reads ANQGSEA. This CDR3 has 16 residues. Trimming shortened V by 7 bases and J by 6 bases, and 25 bases separated the two germline ends. CDR3 amino acids: CSAGSRRIAAGNEQFF. CDR3 nucleotide sequence: TGCAGCGCCGGGTCTAGACGTATAGCGGCGGGCAATGAGCAGTTCTTC.

CDR3 coding DNA: TGTGCCAGCAAGTCTAGCTCCTACAATGAGCAGTTCTTC. It yields the protein CASKSSSYNEQFF. The chain is built from TRBV11-3 and TRBJ2-1; D not certain. CDR3 size: 13 residues. Germline CDR1 reads SGHNT; CDR2 reads YENEEA. V lost 7 bases and J lost 0, with 7 bases in between.